Presented here are 29 T cell receptor beta chains from one specimen sequenced in a study of T cells in women clearing cervical HPV infection. Only in-frame clones appear in the TCRdb table, and some are missing; sequencing was by immunoSEQ multiplex PCR. In total, the table holds about 30,000 clones. The sequenced material came from blood buffy coat. These receptors were obtained from a woman between 18 and 70 years old with a cervical HPV16 infection that either progressed to CIN3+ or cleared (not recorded which).

A note on this clone: The read stops 3 residues short of the end of the CDR3; the missing end is completed from the germline J gene. This chain links TRBV19 with TRBJ1-2, with D maybe TRBD1 (5 bases). Germline CDR1 reads LNHDA; CDR2 reads SQIVND (reference sequence). This CDR3 region has 15 residues. The germline V and J ends were trimmed by 3 bases and 4 bases, with 15 bases remaining between them. The sequenced CDR3 bases are TGTGCCAGTAGTATGGGTCCCGGGGGAGTCTATGGC. Translated, it gives CASSMGPGGVYG. The whole CDR3 reads CASSMGPGGVYGYTF.

In the case of this clone: The read ends 3 residues before the CDR3 terminus; that terminus is restored from the germline J gene. The chain carries TRBV20-1 and TRBJ2-1; 7 bases map to TRBD2. The length of the CDR3 is 14 residues. J lost 0 bases, V lost 6 bases, and 5 bases had no gene match. Germline values: CDR1 DFQATT, CDR2 SNEGSKA (reference sequence). The part of the CDR3 DNA that was read is TGCAGTGCAATGCGGGGGAGCTCCTACAATGAG. Its protein is CSAMRGSSYNE. The full CDR3 reads CSAMRGSSYNEQFF.

CDR3 residues: CASSLTGGQETQYF. The sequenced CDR3 bases are TGTGCCAGCAGCTTGACAGGGGGCCAAGAGACC. The rearrangement links TRBV11-2 to TRBJ2-5; 9 positions match TRBD1. The CDR3 extends 3 residues past the end of the read, so its final part is completed from the germline J gene. Germline lookup yields CDR1 SGHAT and CDR2 FQNNGV. The CDR3 length is 14 residues. V lost 3 bases to trimming and J lost 1 base; unmatched junction nucleotides: 0. Filled out from reference TRBV11-2 and TRBJ2-5, the complete variable domain reads EAGVAQSPRYKIIEKRQSVAFWCNPISGHATLYWYQQILGQGPKLLIQFQNNGVVDDSQLPKDRFSAERLKGVDSTLKIQPAKLEDSAVYLCASSLTGGQETQYFGPGTRLLVL.

A word on this clone: The read comes to an end 3 residues before the CDR3 does, leaving the germline J gene to fill in the end. The chain links TRBV7-9 to TRBJ1-1; D is uncertain. Per the germline V gene, CDR1 is SEHNR and CDR2 is FQNEAQ (reference sequence). Trimming cost V 5 bases and J 7 bases, with 14 bases left between them. CDR3 length: 13 residues. The CDR3 sequence is CASSPYLYVEAFF. The CDR3 DNA, read in part, is TGTGCCAGCAGCCCATACCTCTATGTTGAA.

The CDR3 DNA, read in part, is TGCGCCAGCAGCTTGCGGGCGGGATTTGTCAATGAG. Translated, it gives CASSLRAGFVNE. The CDR3 in full is CASSLRAGFVNEQFF. The J gene is TRBJ2-1, the V gene TRBV5-1, with D possibly TRBD2 on 6 matching bases. The read stops 3 residues short of the end of the CDR3; the missing end is completed from the germline J gene. The CDR3 loop spans 15 amino acids. Trimming left V 1 base short and J 6 bases short, with 14 bases between. The germline gives CDR1 SGHRS, CDR2 YFSETQ.

A note on this clone: The sequence runs out 3 residues before the end of the CDR3; the remainder is reconstructed from the germline J gene. This chain joins TRBV7-3 and TRBJ2-2; tentatively, D is TRBD2 (5 bases). Germline-derived CDR1 and CDR2 are SGHTA and FQGTGA. V gave up 1 base and J gave up 2 bases, with 20 bases separating them. The CDR3 totals 19 residues. This CDR3 reads CASSLNGDLGRTNTGELFF. The CDR3 DNA, read in part, is TGTGCCAGCAGCTTAAATGGCGATCTCGGACGGACTAACACCGGGGAG. The complete variable domain, with remaining parts taken from reference TRBV7-3 and TRBJ2-2, reads GAGVSQTPSNKVTEKGKYVELRCDPISGHTALYWYRQSLGQGPEFLIYFQGTGAADDSGLPNDRFFAVRPEGSVSTLKIQRTERGDSAVYLCASSLNGDLGRTNTGELFFGEGSRLTVL.

Comments on this clone: The read terminates 3 residues ahead of where the CDR3 ends, so the germline J gene completes it. The gene calls are TRBV19 and TRBJ2-2; 10 positions agree with TRBD2. The length of the CDR3 is 16 residues. The ends lost 5 bases at V and 3 bases at J; junction bases unmatched: 6. Per germline, CDR1 LNHDA and CDR2 SQIVND (reference sequence). CDR3 loop: CASSGASGSYTGELFF. Partial CDR3 DNA: TGTGCCAGTAGTGGGGCTAGCGGGAGCTACACCGGGGAG.

Remarks on this clone: With the read ending 3 residues before the CDR3 end, the germline J gene is used to fill in that end. The chain employs TRBV10-3 and TRBJ2-1; possibly TRBD1 for D (6 bases). CDR3 length: 12 amino acids. Trimming cost V 11 bases and J 8 bases, with 16 bases left between them. Per germline, CDR1 ENHRY and CDR2 SYGVKD. CDR3: CASRAGADEQFF. The part of the CDR3 DNA that was read is TGTGCCTCGAGGGCAGGGGCCGATGAG.

As to this clone: Read sequence stops 3 residues before the CDR3 end, and the germline J gene provides the missing end. The chain combines TRBV19 with TRBJ2-7; D perhaps matches TRBD2 (6 bases). Germline V gene data show CDR1 as LNHDA and CDR2 as SQIVND (reference sequence). The CDR3 spans 15 residues. Trimming took off 3 bases at V and 5 bases at J, with 17 bases between the two ends. The CDR3 here is CASSIGGEVLNEQYF. Partial CDR3 DNA: TGTGCCAGTAGTATCGGGGGAGAGGTGCTAAACGAG.

Concerning this clone itself: The read stops 3 residues short of the end of the CDR3; the missing end is completed from the germline J gene. V gene TRBV5-4 combines with J gene TRBJ2-7; perhaps TRBD1 as D (7 bases). The CDR3 totals 15 residues. V was pared by 4 bases and J by 6 bases, with 20 bases between. CDR1 is SGHNT and CDR2 is YYREEE in the germline V gene (reference sequence). The covered CDR3 bases are TGTGCCAGCAGCCCCACAGGGGCTATGGGGGGCGAG. It codes for CASSPTGAMGGE. The whole CDR3 region reads CASSPTGAMGGEQYF.

Turning to this clone: Read data end 3 residues before the CDR3 end; the end is taken from the germline J gene. This rearrangement joins TRBV5-4 to TRBJ2-3; 13 positions agree with TRBD2. The V and J ends lost 6 bases and 3 bases, in that order; junction bases with no gene match: 4. Germline values: CDR1 SGHNT, CDR2 YYREEE (reference sequence). The CDR3 is 15 amino acids. CDR3 sequence: CASTLTSGGTDTQYF. CDR3 bases read: TGTGCCAGCACCCTGACTAGCGGGGGGACAGATACG.

In regard to this clone: The CDR3 end is not reached by the read, which stops 3 residues before it; the germline J gene fills it in. The rearrangement links TRBV19 to TRBJ2-2, with 9 bases identical to TRBD2. The CDR3 length is 16 residues. Germline trimming cut 5 bases from V and 5 bases from J; bases unmatched to any gene: 9. Germline-derived CDR1 and CDR2 are LNHDA and SQIVND (reference sequence). Incomplete CDR3 DNA: TGTGCCAGTAGTGAACTTAGCGGGAGTGGTACCGGGGAG. Translating gives CASSELSGSGTGE. The entire CDR3 sequence reads CASSELSGSGTGELFF.

Notes on this clone: One end of the junction varies from germline; a read error may be responsible. The read gets to within 3 residues of the CDR3 end, and the germline J gene fills in the rest. The V and J genes are TRBV4-2 and TRBJ2-6; TRBD2 might be the D (5 bases). Germline CDR1 and CDR2: LGHNA and YNFKEQ. This CDR3 contains 16 residues. This CDR3 reads CASSVDWTSGANVLTF. The CDR3 bases that were read are TGCGCCAGCAGCGTGGACTGGACTTCTGGGGCCAACGTC.

As to this clone: Read data end 3 residues before the CDR3 end; the end is taken from the germline J gene. The rearrangement links TRBV29-1 to TRBJ2-5; 7 bases agree with TRBD2. The CDR3 sequence is 13 residues long. CDR1 is SQVTM and CDR2 is ANQGSEA in the germline V gene. With V trimmed by 4 bases and J by 5 bases, 7 bases remained unmatched. The DNA read from the CDR3 is TGCAGCGTTGTGTGGGGGGGGGATGAGACC. Encoded protein: CSVVWGGDET. The whole CDR3 reads CSVVWGGDETQYF.

A remark on this clone: The sequence runs out 3 residues before the end of the CDR3; the remainder is reconstructed from the germline J gene. The chain is built from TRBV6-4 and TRBJ1-1; D is unclear. The CDR3 loop spans 10 amino acids. The germline V gene has CDR1 MRHNA and CDR2 SNTAGT. Trimming took 6 bases from V and 3 from J, leaving 2 bases between them. The part of the CDR3 DNA that was read is TGTGCCAGCAGCGACACTGAA. Encoded protein: CASSDTE. The entire CDR3 is CASSDTEAFF.

A note on this clone: With the read ending 3 residues before the CDR3 end, the germline J gene is used to fill in that end. The chain couples TRBV28 to TRBJ2-5; D is perhaps TRBD2 (6 bases). The germline V gene encodes CDR1 MDHEN and CDR2 SYDVKM. Trimming shortened V by 2 bases and J by 5 bases, and 12 bases separated the two germline ends. The CDR3 has 14 amino acids. The CDR3 DNA, read in part, is TGTGCCAGCAGTTTAGTGGGGGGACGGGAGACC. Protein product: CASSLVGGRET. The complete CDR3 protein is CASSLVGGRETQYF.

A word on this clone: The read comes to an end 3 residues before the CDR3 does, leaving the germline J gene to fill in the end. The J gene is TRBJ2-7, the V gene TRBV2; 10 bases match TRBD1. The germline V gene encodes CDR1 SNHLY and CDR2 FYNNEI. The CDR3 is made up of 14 amino acids. The trim removed 7 bases at V and 3 bases at J, leaving 6 bases unmatched. CDR3: CASNLRTGGYEQYF. The DNA read from the CDR3 is TGTGCCAGCAATTTAAGGACAGGGGGCTACGAG. Using reference TRBV2 and TRBJ2-7 for the parts outside the CDR3, the full variable domain is EPEVTQTPSHQVTQMGQEVILRCVPISNHLYFYWYRQILGQKVEFLVSFYNNEISEKSEIFDDQFSVERPDGSNFTLKIRSTKLEDSAMYFCASNLRTGGYEQYFGPGTRLTVT.

The CDR3 bases that were read are TGCAGTGCCCGCCACAGGGTCGAGGATTCACCC. Protein product: CSARHRVEDSP. The whole CDR3 is CSARHRVEDSPLHF. The chain recombines TRBV20-1 with TRBJ1-6; tentative D call: TRBD1 (6 bases). The CDR3 end is not reached by the read, which stops 3 residues before it; the germline J gene fills it in. V was cut by 6 bases and J by 8 bases, with 17 bases left in between. Looked up from germline, CDR1 is DFQATT and CDR2 is SNEGSKA (reference sequence). This CDR3 is built from 14 residues.

Note on this clone: The read stops 3 residues short of the end of the CDR3; the missing end is completed from the germline J gene. The chain joins TRBV2 to TRBJ2-3; 7 bases are a match to TRBD2. The germline V gene encodes CDR1 SNHLY and CDR2 FYNNEI. CDR3 length: 14 residues. Germline trimming cut 7 bases from V and 0 bases from J; bases unmatched to any gene: 4. Here the CDR3 reads CASKSGESTDTQYF. The DNA read from the CDR3 is TGTGCCAGCAAGAGCGGGGAAAGCACAGATACG.

The sequenced part of the CDR3 DNA is TGTGCCAGCAGCACGGGACAGGGTAAGAAGACG. It specifies CASSTGQGKKT. The whole CDR3 protein is CASSTGQGKKTQYF. The rearrangement uses TRBV5-6 and TRBJ2-3; 9 bases are a match to TRBD1. The CDR3 end lies 3 residues beyond the end of the read and is filled in from the germline J gene. The CDR3 sequence is 14 residues long. The germline CDR1 and CDR2 sequences are SGHDT and YYEEEE. The whole variable domain, remainder taken from reference TRBV5-6 and TRBJ2-3, is DAGVTQSPTHLIKTRGQQVTLRCSPKSGHDTVSWYQQALGQGPQFIFQYYEEEERQRGNFPDRFSGHQFPNYSSELNVNALLLGDSALYLCASSTGQGKKTQYFGPGTRLTVL.

Details on this clone: The sequenced fragment ends 3 residues before the CDR3 boundary, so the rest is inferred from the germline J gene. The gene calls are TRBV20-1 and TRBJ1-4; the match to TRBD1 covers 10 bases. Germline-derived CDR1 and CDR2 are DFQATT and SNEGSKA (reference sequence). The CDR3 spans 14 residues. V shed 6 bases, J shed 7 bases, and the junction held 8 bases outside the gene matches. The DNA read from the CDR3 is TGCAGTGCCAAAGCGGGGACAGGGGCTGAAAAA. This codes for CSAKAGTGAEK. The entire CDR3 protein reads CSAKAGTGAEKLFF.

In regard to this clone: The read stops 3 residues short of the end of the CDR3; the missing end is completed from the germline J gene. The chain uses TRBV19 and TRBJ2-1; a weak D match, TRBD2 (6 bases). V lost 4 bases and J 8 bases, leaving 21 bases between the germline ends. This CDR3 contains 16 residues. Germline assignment: CDR1 LNHDA and CDR2 SQIVND (reference sequence). Partial CDR3 DNA: TGTGCCAGTAGTACCTCCCCGGGACTTATTTGGGATGAG. This translates into CASSTSPGLIWDE. The full CDR3 sequence reads CASSTSPGLIWDEQFF.

Comment on this clone: The read is 3 residues too short to cover the CDR3 end, so that end is filled in from the germline J gene. The chain has TRBV11-2 and TRBJ2-3, with D possibly matching TRBD2 (6 bases). The CDR3 spans 15 residues. V was trimmed by 3 bases and J by 1 base, leaving 11 bases between them. From germline, CDR1 is SGHAT and CDR2 FQNNGV. The CDR3 spells CASSFRLGGTDTQYF. The CDR3 DNA, read in part, is TGTGCCAGCAGCTTTAGACTAGGGGGCACAGATACG.

Of note for this clone: From the germline J gene comes the end of the CDR3, since the read stops 3 residues before it. V usage is TRBV19 and J usage is TRBJ2-3; 14 bases agree with TRBD2. V trimming: 3 bases; J trimming: 7 bases; junction bases outside the gene matches: 3. The germline CDR1 and CDR2 sequences are LNHDA and SQIVND (reference sequence). This CDR3 region has 15 residues. Incomplete CDR3 DNA: TGTGCCAGTAGTATGGGACTAGCGGGAGATCATACG. Translation gives CASSMGLAGDHT. The full CDR3 reads CASSMGLAGDHTQYF.

CDR3: CASSVTGQSYGYTF. CDR3 DNA, as far as it was read: TGTGCCAGCAGTGTAACGGGACAGAGCTATGGC. The chain uses TRBV2 and TRBJ1-2; TRBD1 agrees at 7 bases. The sequence runs out 3 residues before the end of the CDR3; the remainder is reconstructed from the germline J gene. This CDR3 has 14 amino acids. Germline V gene lookup returns CDR1 SNHLY and CDR2 FYNNEI. V shed 4 bases and J 4 bases; nucleotides not matched to a gene: 6.

Concerning this clone itself: The CDR3 extends 3 residues past the end of the read, so its final part is completed from the germline J gene. The rearrangement joins TRBV11-3 to TRBJ2-7; possible D gene TRBD1, 6 bases. The germline gives CDR1 SGHNT, CDR2 YENEEA. Trimming took off 5 bases at V and 1 base at J, with 12 bases between the two ends. This CDR3 has 14 residues. The CDR3 DNA, read in part, is TGTGCCAGCAGCCCCACCAGGGGTTCCTACGAG. This gives the protein CASSPTRGSYE. The full-length CDR3 reads as CASSPTRGSYEQYF.

Worth noting for this clone: With the read ending 3 residues before the CDR3 end, the germline J gene is used to fill in that end. The gene calls are TRBV7-6 and TRBJ2-1; 13 nucleotides line up with TRBD2. Germline V gene lookup returns CDR1 SGHVS and CDR2 FNYEAQ. The J segment lost 3 bases and the V segment lost 5 bases, leaving 4 bases of the junction unmatched. CDR3 length: 16 amino acids. CDR3 DNA (partial): TGTGCCAGCAGCACTAGCGGGAGGGCCTTCTACAATGAG. This gives the protein CASSTSGRAFYNE. The entire CDR3 protein is CASSTSGRAFYNEQFF.

In the case of this clone: The read ends 3 residues shy of where the CDR3 ends; the end is completed using the germline J gene. The chain has TRBV7-8 and TRBJ2-7, with TRBD2 matching 7 bases. Germline V CDR1 and CDR2: SGHVS, FQNEAQ. CDR3 length: 15 residues. Losses at the gene ends were 5 bases for V and 5 bases for J; bases not matched to a gene: 12. CDR3 DNA, as far as it was read: TGTGCCAGCAGCCCCAATACGGCGGGAGCGGACGAG. It specifies CASSPNTAGADE. The whole CDR3 sequence reads CASSPNTAGADEQYF.

Note on this clone: The read stops 3 residues short of the end of the CDR3; the missing end is completed from the germline J gene. The V and J genes are TRBV18 and TRBJ2-2, with 11 bases that match TRBD1. CDR3 length equals 15 residues. CDR1 is KGHSH and CDR2 is LQKENI in the germline V gene. The trim removed 9 bases at V and 4 bases at J, leaving 7 bases unmatched. The DNA read from the CDR3 is TGTGCCAGTGTTTCCGGGACAGGGGGCACCGGGGAG. It codes for CASVSGTGGTGE. The entire CDR3 sequence reads CASVSGTGGTGELFF.